This entry features one TCR beta chain sequence. Germline V CDR1 and CDR2: DFQATT, SNEGSKA (reference sequence). Trimming took 3 bases from V and 3 from J; bases not matched to a gene: 10. This CDR3 is 16 amino acids long. This record comes from a study of blood T cell repertoires in COVID-19. Study as a whole: PBMCs, B-cell-depleted T cells, or T cells provided the cDNA or gDNA that made up the material.

Assay: immunoSEQ multiplex PCR; the TCRdb copy retains only in-frame clones and omits some. The sample shows some 370,000 clones, over 80% of them seen only once. The participants were between about 18 and 95 years old and came from under 25 US areas. Self-reported history from a screening survey and questionnaire set each donor's cohort. Among Cohort 3 donors, those recovered had two negative PCRs, clearance, or symptom resolution. The TCR sequence derives from a woman aged 45-60 years who had recovered from COVID-19. The J gene is TRBJ1-4, the V gene TRBV20-1, with 7 bases aligning to TRBD1. The material sequenced was PBMCs or T cells enriched from blood (not recorded which). As DNA, the CDR3 is TGCAGTGCTAGTAAGGGTGCAGGGGGTTCTAATGAAAAACTGTTTTTT. Translated, it gives CSASKGAGGSNEKLFF.